Each of the 24 T cell receptor beta chains below was sequenced from the same sample in a study of blood T cell repertoires in COVID-19 (dated by TCRdb to about 2020). The library was produced with the immunoSEQ multiplex PCR assay. As stored in TCRdb, this immuneACCESS dataset retains in-frame rearrangements with V and J assigned. A fraction of the clones does not appear; measured against another copy, unresolved V genes explain less than half of the discrepancy, and the remainder lacks a known reason. This sample gives roughly 80,000 clones in total; approximately 78% of them show up just once. 21% of the sample goes to the ten largest clones. Sequencing was done on a sample of peripheral blood. Every receptor here comes from a human donor in a cohort sampled during active COVID-19.

V usage is TRBV6-5 and J usage is TRBJ2-7, with 7 nucleotides matching TRBD1. The V gene's germline CDR1 is MNHEY and CDR2 SVGAGI. The CDR3 length is 15 residues. After removal of 4 bases from V and 2 bases from J, the junction contained 8 bases not matched to a gene. The CDR3 DNA is TGTGCCAGCAGTTCCTCTCTAACAGGGGCCTACGAGCAGTACTTC. Translating it yields CASSSSLTGAYEQYF.

V usage is TRBV19 and J usage is TRBJ2-3; D gene ambiguous. Trimming removed 1 base from V and 2 bases from J, with 7 bases in between. The germline CDR1 and CDR2 sequences are LNHDA and SQIVND (reference sequence). This CDR3 is 14 amino acids long. The CDR3 DNA sequence: TGTGCCAGTAGTATAGGTGTCAACACAGATACGCAGTATTTT. Translation: CASSIGVNTDTQYF.

CDR3 nucleotides: TGTGCCAGCAGTTTTAGCGGGGGGACTAGTTCACCCCTCCACTTT. Encoded protein: CASSFSGGTSSPLHF. This chain uses TRBV28 with TRBJ1-6; TRBD1 might be the D (5 bases). This CDR3 spans 15 amino acids. Trimming removed 3 bases at V and 9 bases at J, with 15 bases between. Per germline, CDR1 MDHEN and CDR2 SYDVKM.

This clone occurred once. The V gene is TRBV28, the J gene TRBJ1-3; 9 nucleotides line up with TRBD1. V shed 5 bases, J shed 0 bases, and the junction held 14 bases outside the gene matches. The CDR3 extends over 19 amino acids. Germline lookup yields CDR1 MDHEN and CDR2 SYDVKM. CDR3 in amino acids: CASSTIGDRAYDSGNTIYF. The CDR3 nucleotides are TGTGCCAGCAGTACCATAGGGGACAGGGCTTATGACTCTGGAAACACCATATATTTT.

This chain connects TRBV11-2 to TRBJ1-1; 7 bases align to TRBD1. Looked up from germline, CDR1 is SGHAT and CDR2 is FQNNGV. Germline trimming cut 4 bases from V and 4 bases from J; bases unmatched to any gene: 3. This CDR3 has 13 amino acids. The CDR3, as DNA: TGTGCCAGCAGCTCTCAGGGGGGCACTGAAGCTTTCTTT. This codes for CASSSQGGTEAFF.

This chain joins TRBV24-1 and TRBJ1-5; 8 bases are a match to TRBD1. Trimming took 3 bases from V and 7 from J; bases not matched to a gene: 7. Germline values: CDR1 KGHDR, CDR2 SFDVKD. CDR3 length: 15 residues. As DNA, the CDR3 is TGTGCCACCAGTGATCCAGACAGGGGTGGGCAGCCCCAGCATTTT. Encoded protein: CATSDPDRGGQPQHF.

Details on this clone: Other DNA sequences in this sample translate to the same CDR3. The CDR3 DNA reads as TGTGCCAGCAGCTTGGGGGGACAAGGTCAAGAGACCCAGTACTTC. Residues: CASSLGGQGQETQYF. This rearrangement joins TRBV5-4 to TRBJ2-5; D is possibly TRBD1 (6 bases). Germline CDR1 and CDR2: SGHNT and YYREEE (reference sequence). CDR3 length: 15 residues. V was pared by 0 bases and J by 2 bases, with 11 bases between.

V is TRBV6-1 and J is TRBJ1-5; 7 bases align to TRBD1. Germline loops: CDR1 MNHNS, CDR2 SASEGT. The CDR3 sequence is 15 residues long. V was clipped by 2 bases and J by 7 bases; unmatched bases: 8. CDR3 in amino acids: CASSESPRGHQPQHF. The CDR3 bases are TGTGCCAGCAGTGAAAGCCCGAGGGGGCACCAGCCCCAGCATTTT.

The chain has TRBV3-1 (or the pseudogene TRBV3-2) and TRBJ1-2, with 11 bases matching TRBD1. The junction had 10 bases not matched to a gene; V was cut back by 4 bases and J by 6 bases. CDR1 is LGHDT and CDR2 is YNNKEL in the germline V gene (reference sequence). The CDR3 covers 16 residues. The CDR3 loop reads CASSPGTGGFGHGYTF. CDR3 DNA: TGTGCCAGCAGCCCCGGGACAGGGGGTTTTGGGCATGGCTACACCTTC.

J is TRBJ1-1 and V is TRBV5-4, with TRBD1 identical over 10 bases. J was trimmed by 5 bases and V by 4 bases; bases with no gene match: 5. Germline lookup yields CDR1 SGHNT and CDR2 YYREEE (reference sequence). CDR3 length: 14 amino acids. CDR3: CASSIGTGVTEAFF. The CDR3 nucleotides are TGTGCCAGCAGCATCGGGACAGGGGTGACTGAAGCTTTCTTT.

This clone came up once. The CDR3 reads CASSGQGQGTDTQYF. DNA for the CDR3: TGTGCCAGCAGCGGACAGGGACAAGGCACAGATACGCAGTATTTT. This sequence joins TRBV11-3 and TRBJ2-3; 8 nucleotides align to TRBD1. The germline V gene encodes CDR1 SGHNT and CDR2 YENEEA. With V trimmed by 5 bases and J by 1 base, 5 bases remained unmatched. CDR3 length: 15 amino acids.

This clone was seen once. CDR3 coding DNA: TGTGCCAGCAGCCGCATTGCGGGTGATCAGCCCCAGCATTTT. Translated: CASSRIAGDQPQHF. The V and J genes are TRBV6-5 and TRBJ1-5; no clear D gene. The V end was cut by 6 bases, the J end by 5 bases, with 14 bases between. Germline V gene sequence: CDR1 MNHEY, CDR2 SVGAGI. The CDR3 runs to 14 residues.

The chain combines TRBV7-2 with TRBJ2-5, with D tentatively TRBD2 (5 bases). With 1 base removed from V and 2 bases from J, the gap between germline ends came to 14 bases. From germline, CDR1 is SGHTA and CDR2 FQGNSA. The CDR3 totals 16 residues. CDR3 coding DNA: TGTGCCAGCAGCTTAGGGCGTTCGGGGTATCAAGAGACCCAGTACTTC. This encodes CASSLGRSGYQETQYF.

V and J are TRBV3-1 (or the pseudogene TRBV3-2) and TRBJ2-5, with 7 bases aligning to TRBD2. V lost 4 bases and J lost 5; bases outside the gene matches: 4. Per germline, CDR1 LGHDT and CDR2 YNNKEL (reference sequence). The CDR3 loop spans 13 amino acids. This chain's CDR3 is CASSPGLSETQYF. The CDR3, as DNA: TGTGCCAGCAGCCCGGGACTAAGCGAGACCCAGTACTTC.

This chain links TRBV5-1 with TRBJ2-3, with D possibly being TRBD2 (5 bases). Trimming took off 0 bases at V and 4 bases at J, with 15 bases between the two ends. This CDR3 is built from 16 residues. From germline, CDR1 is SGHRS and CDR2 YFSETQ. The chain's CDR3 is CASSLGEGISADTQYF. CDR3 bases: TGCGCCAGCAGCTTGGGCGAGGGCATCAGTGCAGATACGCAGTATTTT.

This sequence joins TRBV14 and TRBJ2-6, with TRBD2 identical over 8 bases. The junction had 12 bases not matched to a gene; V was cut back by 2 bases and J by 0 bases. CDR1 is SGHDN, CDR2 FVKESK, per germline. CDR3 length: 20 amino acids. CDR3 coding DNA: TGTGCCAGCAGCCAAAGGAGATCGTCAGGGACTAGCTCTGGGGCCAACGTCCTGACTTTC. Its translation is CASSQRRSSGTSSGANVLTF.

V usage is TRBV7-2 and J usage is TRBJ2-3, with 9 bases lining up with TRBD2. V lost 3 bases and J lost 4; bases outside the gene matches: 8. The germline CDR1 and CDR2 sequences are SGHTA and FQGNSA. This CDR3 comprises 16 residues. DNA for the CDR3: TGTGCCAGCAGCTTGGGCGGGGGGGCCGACGCAGATACGCAGTATTTT. Protein: CASSLGGGADADTQYF.

The rearrangement uses TRBV29-1 and TRBJ2-5, with 9 bases lining up with TRBD1. CDR1 and CDR2 (germline): SQVTM, ANQGSEA. V was pared by 7 bases and J by 5 bases, with 20 bases of the junction left unmatched. The CDR3 runs 17 residues. The CDR3 loop is CSALPTGQGGLGETQYF. The CDR3 DNA reads TGCAGCGCTCTCCCAACGGGACAGGGAGGGTTGGGTGAGACCCAGTACTTC.

The chain has TRBV7-9 and TRBJ2-7; 9 positions match TRBD1. After removal of 4 bases from V and 1 base from J, the junction contained 2 bases not matched to a gene. The CDR3 has 14 amino acids. Germline loops: CDR1 SEHNR, CDR2 FQNEAQ (reference sequence). The CDR3 loop reads CASSSGTGSYEQYF. CDR3 coding DNA: TGTGCCAGCAGCTCAGGGACAGGGTCCTACGAGCAGTACTTC.

The chain links TRBV29-1 to TRBJ2-1; the match to TRBD2 covers 7 bases. This CDR3 is built from 12 residues. V shed 4 bases, J shed 6 bases, and the junction held 3 bases outside the gene matches. The germline CDR1 and CDR2 sequences are SQVTM and ANQGSEA. CDR3 sequence: CSVARGVNEQFF. DNA for the CDR3: TGCAGCGTTGCTCGGGGGGTCAATGAGCAGTTCTTC.

This clone was counted only a few times. V is TRBV29-1 and J is TRBJ1-4; tentative D call: TRBD1 (6 bases). CDR1 and CDR2 from the germline V gene are SQVTM and ANQGSEA. The length of the CDR3 is 12 residues. V was trimmed by 5 bases and J by 8 bases, leaving 12 bases between them. This chain's CDR3 is CSVNQGREKLFF. As DNA, the CDR3 is TGCAGCGTTAATCAGGGGCGGGAAAAACTGTTTTTT.

The rearrangement uses TRBV2 and TRBJ2-2, with D possibly being TRBD1 (5 bases). There are 15 residues in the CDR3. V lost 6 bases and J 1 base, leaving 12 bases between the germline ends. Germline V gene sequence: CDR1 SNHLY, CDR2 FYNNEI. The CDR3 sequence is CASRKGIWNTGELFF. The CDR3 DNA is TGTGCCAGCAGGAAGGGGATTTGGAACACCGGGGAGCTGTTTTTT.

The genes are TRBV15 and TRBJ2-6, with 7 nucleotides matching TRBD2. The junction had 6 bases not matched to a gene; V was cut back by 4 bases and J by 0 bases. The CDR3 loop spans 17 amino acids. The germline CDR1 and CDR2 sequences are LNHNV and YYDKDF (reference sequence). The CDR3 sequence is CATSKRGGSSGANVLTF. As DNA, the CDR3 is TGTGCCACCAGCAAGCGGGGAGGATCCTCTGGGGCCAACGTCCTGACTTTC.

The gene calls are TRBV20-1 and TRBJ2-5, with unresolved D. Germline values: CDR1 DFQATT, CDR2 SNEGSKA (reference sequence). The CDR3 is 11 amino acids. The CDR3 coding sequence is TGCAGCGCAGAACACCAAGAGACCCAGTACTTC. As protein: CSAEHQETQYF.